These 8 T cell receptor beta chains were all obtained from the same sample, sequenced in a study of shared clonotypes between healthy human individuals. Only in-frame clones appear in the TCRdb table, and some are missing; sequencing was by immunoSEQ multiplex PCR. This table has around 2.3 million clones, almost 96% appearing once. Sequenced material: naive CD4+ T cells sorted from blood. Documented subset: CD45RA+ positively selected. The receptor source for this set is a man younger than 30 in good health.

This sequence joins TRBV7-9 and TRBJ1-2; D is undetermined. The germline V gene has CDR1 SEHNR and CDR2 FQNEAQ (reference sequence). The V end lost 11 bases, the J end lost 8 bases, and 6 bases lay between the germline ends. This CDR3 comprises 8 residues. The chain's CDR3 is CALEGYTF. The CDR3 bases are TGTGCCCTCGAGGGCTACACCTTC.

The V call is TRBV6-1, the J call TRBJ1-2; no clear D gene. The germline V and J ends were trimmed by 3 bases and 5 bases, with 16 bases remaining between them. The CDR3 consists of 15 residues. The germline gives CDR1 MNHNS, CDR2 SASEGT. The CDR3 region is CASSESWAHLYGYTF. The CDR3 DNA reads TGTGCCAGCAGTGAGTCATGGGCCCACCTATATGGCTACACCTTC.

Of note for this clone: Within the sample, other DNA sequences also encode this same CDR3. The chain links TRBV5-1 to TRBJ2-5; 15 bases match TRBD2. Germline trimming cut 4 bases from V and 4 bases from J; bases unmatched to any gene: 8. CDR3 size: 17 residues. Germline values: CDR1 SGHRS, CDR2 YFSETQ. The chain's CDR3 is CASSPGLAGGPRETQYF. CDR3 nucleotide sequence: TGCGCCAGCAGCCCAGGACTAGCGGGAGGGCCGAGAGAGACCCAGTACTTC.

The chain links TRBV7-9 to TRBJ2-5; 11 bases fit TRBD2. Germline V gene data show CDR1 as SEHNR and CDR2 as FQNEAQ (reference sequence). V shed 5 bases and J 3 bases; nucleotides not matched to a gene: 5. The CDR3 covers 15 residues. In nucleotides, the CDR3 is TGTGCCAGCAGCCAAACTAGCGGGAGTAAAGAGACCCAGTACTTC. It translates to CASSQTSGSKETQYF.

This clone was counted a single time. V usage is TRBV11-2 and J usage is TRBJ2-3; 11 bases line up with TRBD2. Germline lookup yields CDR1 SGHAT and CDR2 FQNNGV. This CDR3 spans 16 amino acids. Trimming cost V 3 bases and J 5 bases; bases outside gene matches: 7. This chain's CDR3 is CASSFLSGGAGDTQYF. CDR3 bases: TGTGCCAGCAGCTTCCTTAGCGGGGGGGCCGGAGATACGCAGTATTTT.

The chain uses TRBV4-3 and TRBJ1-5; unclear D gene. Trimming took 3 bases from V and 0 from J, leaving 9 bases between them. This CDR3 region has 15 residues. Germline-derived CDR1 and CDR2 are LGHNA and YSLEER. The CDR3 reads CASSQTAYSNQPQHF. CDR3 coding DNA: TGCGCCAGCAGCCAGACGGCGTATAGCAATCAGCCCCAGCATTTT.

The chain employs TRBV7-2 and TRBJ1-2; the match to TRBD1 covers 7 bases. The CDR3 consists of 15 residues. Per germline, CDR1 SGHTA and CDR2 FQGNSA. The ends lost 4 bases at V and 6 bases at J; junction bases unmatched: 11. The CDR3 nucleotides read TGTGCCAGCAGCTCACCGACAGGGAAGGTGCATGGCTACACCTTC. Translated, it gives CASSSPTGKVHGYTF.

This chain joins TRBV28 and TRBJ1-1, with 8 bases that match TRBD1. Per the germline V gene, CDR1 is MDHEN and CDR2 is SYDVKM. Germline trimming cut 4 bases from V and 3 bases from J; bases unmatched to any gene: 4. The CDR3 contains 14 residues. CDR3 protein: CASSYTGGDTEAFF. For the CDR3, the DNA is TGTGCCAGCAGTTATACAGGGGGGGACACTGAAGCTTTCTTT.